These 2 T cell receptor beta chains came from one sample sequenced in a study of cytomegalovirus exposure and HLA in healthy donors. PCR involved 60 Vbeta and 13 Jbeta primers. Sequencing used immunoSEQ multiplex PCR; TCRdb keeps in-frame clones, though not all of them. The repertoire includes approximately 100,000 clones, 74% of them detected once, and about 2.5% sits in the top ten. Sequencing input: PBMCs. These receptors came from a man in his fifties in good health and CMV-seropositive.

This chain joins TRBV9 and TRBJ2-5, with D possibly matching TRBD1 (5 bases). The CDR3 length is 14 residues. Germline V gives CDR1 SGDLS, CDR2 YYNGEE. V was pared by 0 bases and J by 5 bases, with 11 bases between. In nucleotides, the CDR3 is TGTGCCAGCAGCGTAGGTTCAGGGCGCGAGACCCAGTACTTC. It is translated as CASSVGSGRETQYF.

The chain has TRBV19 and TRBJ2-5; D possibly corresponds to TRBD1 (5 bases). V lost 5 bases, J lost 5 bases, and 15 bases lay in between. The CDR3 is 14 residues long. CDR1 is LNHDA, CDR2 SQIVND, per germline (reference sequence). CDR3 DNA: TGTGCCAGTAGTTGGAATGCTGCAGGGGAGACCCAGTACTTC. Encoded protein: CASSWNAAGETQYF.